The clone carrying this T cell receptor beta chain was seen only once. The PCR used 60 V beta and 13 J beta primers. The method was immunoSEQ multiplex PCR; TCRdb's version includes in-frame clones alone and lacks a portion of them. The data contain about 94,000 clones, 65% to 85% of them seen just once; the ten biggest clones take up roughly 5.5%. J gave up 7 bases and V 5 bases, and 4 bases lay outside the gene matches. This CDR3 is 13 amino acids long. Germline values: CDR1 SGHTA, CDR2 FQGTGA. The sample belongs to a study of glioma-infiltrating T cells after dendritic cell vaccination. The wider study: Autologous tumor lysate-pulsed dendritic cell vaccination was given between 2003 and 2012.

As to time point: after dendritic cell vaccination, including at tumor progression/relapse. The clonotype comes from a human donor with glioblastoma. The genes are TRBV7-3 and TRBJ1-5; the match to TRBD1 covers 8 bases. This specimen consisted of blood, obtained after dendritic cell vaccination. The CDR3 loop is CASSTDREQPQHF. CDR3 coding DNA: TGTGCCAGCAGCACGGACAGGGAACAGCCCCAGCATTTT.